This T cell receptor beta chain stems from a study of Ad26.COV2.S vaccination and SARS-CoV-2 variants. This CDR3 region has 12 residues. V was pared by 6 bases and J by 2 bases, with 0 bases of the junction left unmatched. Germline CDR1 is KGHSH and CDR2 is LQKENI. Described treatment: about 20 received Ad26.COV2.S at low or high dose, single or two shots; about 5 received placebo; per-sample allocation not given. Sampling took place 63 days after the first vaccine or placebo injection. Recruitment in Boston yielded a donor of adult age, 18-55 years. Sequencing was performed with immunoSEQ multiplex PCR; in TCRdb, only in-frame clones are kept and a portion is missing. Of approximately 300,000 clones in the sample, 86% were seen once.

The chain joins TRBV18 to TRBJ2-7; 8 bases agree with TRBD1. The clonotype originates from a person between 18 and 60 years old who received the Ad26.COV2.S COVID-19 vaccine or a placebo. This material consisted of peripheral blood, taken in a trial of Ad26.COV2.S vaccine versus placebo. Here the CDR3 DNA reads TGTGCCAGCTCGACAGGGGCCTACGAGCAGTACTTC. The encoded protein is CASSTGAYEQYF.